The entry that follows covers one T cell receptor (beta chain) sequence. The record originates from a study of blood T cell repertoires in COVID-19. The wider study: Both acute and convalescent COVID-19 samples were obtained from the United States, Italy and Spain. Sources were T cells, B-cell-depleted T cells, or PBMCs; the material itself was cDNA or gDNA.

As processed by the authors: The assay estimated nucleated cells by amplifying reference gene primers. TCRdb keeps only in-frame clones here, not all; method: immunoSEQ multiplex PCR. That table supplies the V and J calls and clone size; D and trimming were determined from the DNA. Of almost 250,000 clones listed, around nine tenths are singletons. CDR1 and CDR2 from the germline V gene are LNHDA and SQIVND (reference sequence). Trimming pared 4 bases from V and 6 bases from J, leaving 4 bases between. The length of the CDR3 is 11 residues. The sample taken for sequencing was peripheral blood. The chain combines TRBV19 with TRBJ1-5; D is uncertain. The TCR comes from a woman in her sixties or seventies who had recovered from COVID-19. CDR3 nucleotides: TGTGCCAGTAGTACCTTTCAGCCCCAGCATTTT. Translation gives CASSTFQPQHF.